The 15 T cell receptor beta chains given below trace back to one sample, sequenced in a study of spatial heterogeneity in lung cancer (dated by TCRdb to the late 2010s). Receptors were amplified or captured by 5' RACE. The sequencer listed for this sample is NextSeq 500. TCRdb applied fastp at Q25 and MiXCR to the public reads, then kept only in-frame beta chains. Rows matching on CDR3 protein sequence are summarized as one entry with the most common DNA and genes. For this sample the table gives around 100,000 distinct CDR3 sequences, of which 10% to 13% were detected only once. The ten largest account for approximately 24% of the sample. The sample's time point label, in plain terms: blood at routine non-recurrence follow-up after resection. Sample: PBMCs, taken at follow-up. Receptors were obtained from a female donor with early-stage non-small cell lung cancer.

DNA for the CDR3: TGTGCCAGTAGTACCATCACAGGGTATTATGGCTACACCTTC. Encoded protein: CASSTITGYYGYTF. The rearrangement uses TRBV19 and TRBJ1-2; perhaps TRBD1 as D (6 bases). The V and J ends lost 4 bases and 5 bases respectively, with 14 bases between them. The CDR3 runs to 14 residues. Germline V gene sequence: CDR1 LNHDA, CDR2 SQIVND (reference sequence).

This clonotype was observed a handful of times. The V gene is TRBV28, the J gene TRBJ2-1, with TRBD2 matching 13 bases. From germline, CDR1 is MDHEN and CDR2 SYDVKM. The CDR3 runs 19 residues. V dropped 5 bases and J dropped 1; count of bases not matched to a gene: 11. The CDR3 protein is CASSLPLGLAGVSYNEQFF. CDR3 bases: TGTGCCAGCAGTCTACCCCTCGGACTAGCGGGAGTTTCCTACAATGAGCAGTTCTTC.

This clonotype was seen a handful of times. This chain links TRBV28 with TRBJ1-1; tentatively, D is TRBD1 (5 bases). Looked up from germline, CDR1 is MDHEN and CDR2 is SYDVKM. Trimming removed 3 bases at V and 5 bases at J, with 10 bases between. The CDR3 totals 13 residues. CDR3 region: CASSFVEGTEAFF. CDR3 nucleotide sequence: TGTGCCAGCAGTTTTGTGGAGGGGACTGAAGCTTTCTTT.

The genes are TRBV6-6 and TRBJ2-7; TRBD2 matches 13 bases. CDR1 and CDR2 from the germline V gene are MNHNY and SVGAGI (reference sequence). The CDR3 loop spans 17 amino acids. V trimming: 0 bases; J trimming: 3 bases; junction bases outside the gene matches: 5. DNA for the CDR3: TGTGCCAGCAGTTACTCGAAGGGACTAGCGGGAAACTACGAGCAGTACTTC. Translating gives CASSYSKGLAGNYEQYF.

Only a few counts were recorded for this clonotype. The J gene is TRBJ1-5, the V gene TRBV7-2; D is undetermined. The germline V gene encodes CDR1 SGHTA and CDR2 FQGNSA. The CDR3 has 16 residues. V gave up 1 base and J gave up 5 bases, with 15 bases separating them. CDR3 DNA sequence: TGTGCCAGCAGCTTAGTAGGAGGAAGAAGGGATCAGCCCCAGCATTTT. Its translation is CASSLVGGRRDQPQHF.

This clonotype was seen a handful of times. The V and J genes are TRBV29-1 and TRBJ2-5; 7 bases are shared with TRBD1. Germline V gene sequence: CDR1 SQVTM, CDR2 ANQGSEA. CDR3 length equals 13 residues. The junction had 4 bases not matched to a gene; V was cut back by 6 bases and J by 0 bases. The CDR3: CSVLDRNQETQYF. The DNA for the CDR3 is TGCAGCGTCTTGGACAGGAACCAAGAGACCCAGTACTTC. Full variable domain (missing parts from reference TRBV29-1 and TRBJ2-5): SAVISQKPSRDICQRGTSLTIQCQVDSQVTMMFWYRQQPGQSLTLIATANQGSEATYESGFVIDKFPISRPNLTFSTLTVSNMSPEDSSIYLCSVLDRNQETQYFGPGTRLLVL.

The CDR3 sequence: CSASPRELRTDTQYF. CDR3 DNA: TGCAGTGCTAGTCCGCGGGAGTTAAGGACAGATACGCAGTATTTT. The chain links TRBV20-1 to TRBJ2-3; 7 bases fit TRBD2. Germline V gene lookup returns CDR1 DFQATT and CDR2 SNEGSKA (reference sequence). The length of the CDR3 is 15 residues. V gave up 3 bases and J gave up 3 bases; unmatched junction bases: 9.

In nucleotides, the CDR3 is TGTGCCAGCAGCTTAGCTAGCGGAGGCTCCTACGAGCAGTACGTC. Protein product: CASSLASGGSYEQYV. The chain links TRBV7-2 to TRBJ2-7; TRBD2 is a possible D gene (6 bases). Germline CDR1 SGHTA, CDR2 FQGNSA. The CDR3 runs to 15 residues. The V and J ends lost 0 bases and 0 bases respectively, with 9 bases between them.

The sample holds many counts of this clonotype. The CDR3 DNA sequence: TGCGCCAGCAGCTTCGCCGGGACAGAGAACACTGAAGCTTTCTTT. It specifies CASSFAGTENTEAFF. The chain joins TRBV5-1 to TRBJ1-1, with 7 positions matching TRBD1. J gave up 1 base and V 2 bases, and 5 bases lay outside the gene matches. This CDR3 has 15 residues. Germline CDR1 is SGHRS and CDR2 is YFSETQ.

This CDR3 reads CASRENPTYEQYF. For the CDR3, the DNA is TGTGCCAGCAGGGAAAATCCTACCTACGAGCAGTACTTC. V and J are TRBV28 and TRBJ2-7; D is ambiguous. Trimming removed 6 bases from V and 2 bases from J, with 11 bases in between. Germline CDR1 is MDHEN and CDR2 is SYDVKM. This CDR3 has 13 residues.

This clonotype was seen a few times. The V call is TRBV20-1, the J call TRBJ2-1, with D possibly being TRBD1 or TRBD2 (6 bases each). The CDR3 spans 16 residues. Trimming removed 3 bases at V and 5 bases at J, with 20 bases between. Germline values: CDR1 DFQATT, CDR2 SNEGSKA (reference sequence). In DNA, the CDR3 is TGCAGTGCTAGCGACCTAGGGGGACCGGGGGACAATGAGCAGTTCTTC. Protein: CSASDLGGPGDNEQFF.

This rearrangement joins TRBV2 to TRBJ1-1; D may be TRBD1 (5 bases). Trimming took off 9 bases at V and 6 bases at J, with 20 bases between the two ends. The CDR3 totals 14 residues. Germline V CDR1 and CDR2: SNHLY, FYNNEI. For the CDR3, the DNA is TGTGCCAGTCAAGTAGTGATCTCGGGGGCTGAAGCTTTCTTT. It is translated as CASQVVISGAEAFF.

This clonotype has at least ten counts. V is TRBV5-1 and J is TRBJ1-6; D is uncertain. The CDR3 is made up of 13 amino acids. The V gene lost 4 bases and the J gene lost 8 bases, with 10 bases spanning the gap. The germline V gene encodes CDR1 SGHRS and CDR2 YFSETQ. CDR3 protein: CASSPRGDSPLHF. The CDR3 coding sequence is TGCGCCAGCAGCCCCCGCGGGGATTCACCCCTCCACTTT.

The chain recombines TRBV6-6 with TRBJ1-1; D call uncertain. Germline CDR1 is MNHNY and CDR2 is SVGAGI (reference sequence). The CDR3 consists of 12 residues. V shed 2 bases and J shed 4 bases, with 5 bases lying between them. CDR3 in amino acids: CASSYGRTEAFF. In nucleotides, the CDR3 is TGTGCCAGCAGTTACGGTCGCACTGAAGCTTTCTTT.

V is TRBV2 and J is TRBJ2-4, with D hard to call. The V end lost 3 bases, the J end lost 0 bases, and 9 bases lay between the germline ends. CDR3 length: 15 amino acids. Germline values: CDR1 SNHLY, CDR2 FYNNEI. CDR3 in DNA: TGTGCCAGCAGTGATGGTGTAGTAGCCAAAAACATTCAGTACTTC. Translated: CASSDGVVAKNIQYF.